A single sample gave rise to the 21 T cell receptor beta chains below, sequenced in a study of human T cells and chemical hapten exposure. TCRdb called the RACE reads again in MiXCR, with one record for every CDR3 protein. The repertoire holds tens of thousands of distinct CDR3 sequences, with about 10% as singletons. As to time point: patch test 1, 2 weeks after DPC sensitization. As to treatment: therapeutic diphenylcyclopropenone sensitization with weekly scalp DPC. Whole blood that had not been fractionated was the source of extracted total RNA. The sequencing used whole blood, collected in connection with sensitization to the hapten diphenylcyclopropenone (DPC). These receptors all come from a woman in her forties with alopecia areata. Some clones in this sample may be carry-over from other donors' samples.

This clonotype has at least ten counts. The chain couples TRBV7-9 to TRBJ1-6, with 8 positions matching TRBD1. Germline V gives CDR1 SEHNR, CDR2 FQNEAQ (reference sequence). With 3 bases clipped from V and 6 bases from J, the junction kept 1 base outside the gene matches. The CDR3 extends over 14 amino acids. The CDR3 sequence is CASSFDRGNSPLHF. The CDR3 DNA sequence: TGTGCCAGCAGCTTTGACAGGGGTAATTCACCCCTCCACTTT. Combining the CDR3 with reference TRBV7-9 and TRBJ1-6 gives the whole variable domain DTGVSQNPRHKITKRGQNVTFRCDPISEHNRLYWYRQTLGQGPEFLTYFQNEAQLEKSRLLSDRFSAERPKGSFSTLEIQRTEQGDSAMYLCASSFDRGNSPLHFGNGTRLTVT.

This clonotype was observed many times. This chain links TRBV3-1 with TRBJ2-3, with a weak D call TRBD1 (5 bases). The germline V gene has CDR1 LGHDT and CDR2 YNNKEL (reference sequence). V dropped 6 bases and J dropped 4 bases, with 8 bases sitting between them. This CDR3 has 12 residues. This CDR3 reads CASRSTADTQYF. The CDR3, as DNA: TGTGCCAGCAGGTCGACAGCAGATACGCAGTATTTT.

This clonotype was counted between two and nine times. CDR3 in DNA: TGTGCCAGCAGTTACTCGGAGGGAACTAATCAGCCCCAGCATTTT. Its translation is CASSYSEGTNQPQHF. The chain joins TRBV6-2 or TRBV6-3 to TRBJ1-5, with D unclear. The CDR3 runs to 15 residues. Germline V gene lookup returns CDR1 MNHEY and CDR2 SVGEGT. Trimming stripped 0 bases from V and 4 bases from J, with 10 bases between.

The J gene is TRBJ2-7, the V gene TRBV7-9; D gene ambiguous. Germline loops: CDR1 SEHNR, CDR2 FQNEAQ (reference sequence). V lost 4 bases, J lost 3 bases, and 7 bases lay in between. The CDR3 consists of 12 residues. The CDR3 is CASSWDYYEQYF. For the CDR3, the DNA is TGTGCCAGCAGCTGGGATTACTACGAGCAGTACTTC.

This clonotype was counted many times. V and J are TRBV18 and TRBJ2-4, with TRBD2 matching 11 bases. Trimming at V came to 4 bases and at J to 5 bases, leaving 13 bases not matched to a gene. CDR1 and CDR2 (germline): KGHSH, LQKENI. The CDR3 is 18 residues long. CDR3: CASSLLDGIAGGENIQYF. CDR3 DNA sequence: TGTGCCAGCTCACTCTTGGACGGGATAGCGGGAGGGGAAAACATTCAGTACTTC.

V usage is TRBV18 and J usage is TRBJ2-1; D might be TRBD2 (6 bases). The germline V gene encodes CDR1 KGHSH and CDR2 LQKENI. V was pared by 0 bases and J by 9 bases, with 12 bases between. The CDR3 is 14 amino acids. The chain's CDR3 is CASSPPGGQAEQFF. The CDR3 region has the DNA TGTGCCAGCTCACCACCAGGAGGGCAGGCTGAGCAGTTCTTC.

This chain uses TRBV12-3 or TRBV12-4 with TRBJ1-1, with 10 bases aligning to TRBD1. This CDR3 comprises 13 residues. The junction had 6 bases not matched to a gene; V was cut back by 6 bases and J by 8 bases. The CDR3 nucleotides read TGTGCCAGCAGCCGGGACAGGGGTGAAGAAGCTTTCTTT. Amino acid sequence: CASSRDRGEEAFF.

The rearrangement links TRBV9 to TRBJ2-7, with 9 bases matching TRBD2. The CDR3 totals 18 residues. Per germline, CDR1 SGDLS and CDR2 YYNGEE. With V trimmed by 0 bases and J by 2 bases, 12 bases remained unmatched. The CDR3: CASSVEAGGPELTYEQYF. The CDR3 DNA follows: TGTGCCAGCAGCGTAGAGGCGGGAGGGCCGGAATTGACCTACGAGCAGTACTTC.

The chain couples TRBV6-5 to TRBJ1-2; a possible D gene is TRBD1 (6 bases). This CDR3 region has 15 residues. The germline V and J ends were trimmed by 0 bases and 5 bases, with 13 bases remaining between them. Germline V gives CDR1 MNHEY, CDR2 SVGAGI. CDR3 sequence reads: CASSYSTGSPYGYTF. CDR3 coding DNA: TGTGCCAGCAGTTACTCTACAGGGAGCCCGTATGGCTACACCTTC.

The J gene is TRBJ2-2, the V gene TRBV20-1, with 9 bases matching TRBD1. The trim removed 8 bases at V and 6 bases at J, leaving 10 bases unmatched. The CDR3 loop spans 14 amino acids. Germline CDR1 is DFQATT and CDR2 is SNEGSKA (reference sequence). The CDR3: CSSKTGGKSGELFF. For the CDR3, the DNA is TGCAGTTCGAAGACAGGGGGTAAATCCGGGGAGCTGTTTTTT.

This clonotype was recorded many times. The chain combines TRBV20-1 with TRBJ2-7; D is perhaps TRBD1 (5 bases). Trimming shortened V by 5 bases and J by 7 bases, and 18 bases separated the two germline ends. In germline, CDR1 is DFQATT, CDR2 SNEGSKA (reference sequence). The CDR3 loop spans 13 amino acids. For the CDR3, the DNA is TGCAGTGCTCCCTACCCAGGGTCAGGAGAGCAGTACTTC. Its translation: CSAPYPGSGEQYF.

By share of the sample, this clonotype is medium-sized. The chain is built from TRBV10-2 and TRBJ2-1, with TRBD2 matching 8 bases. V shed 8 bases, J shed 2 bases, and the junction held 8 bases outside the gene matches. The CDR3 has 15 amino acids. CDR1 WSHSY and CDR2 SAAADI come from the germline V gene. For the CDR3, the DNA is TGCGCCAGCCTTGAGTTCGGGGGGGCCTACAATGAGCAGTTCTTC. Protein: CASLEFGGAYNEQFF.

Concerning this clonotype itself: This could be a read error, since a much larger clone is one nucleotide away. The rearrangement uses TRBV18 and TRBJ2-1, with TRBD2 as a possible D gene (5 bases). The CDR3 has 15 residues. Germline CDR1 reads KGHSH; CDR2 reads LQKENI. DNA for the CDR3: TGTGTCAGCTCACCTGAAACTAGCTCCTACAATGAGCAGTTCTTC. Its protein is CVSSPETSSYNEQFF.

This clonotype came up many times. V and J are TRBV5-8 and TRBJ2-2, with D uncertain. CDR1 SGHTS and CDR2 YDEGEE come from the germline V gene. Trimming shortened V by 0 bases and J by 7 bases, and 10 bases separated the two germline ends. The length of the CDR3 is 14 residues. This CDR3 reads CASSLEYPDGELFF. DNA for the CDR3: TGTGCCAGCAGCTTGGAGTACCCGGACGGGGAGCTGTTTTTT.

This clonotype showed up many times. CDR3 sequence: CASTSSGGERNQPQHF. CDR3 nucleotide sequence: TGTGCCAGCACTTCATCTGGGGGAGAGAGGAATCAGCCCCAGCATTTT. V and J are TRBV7-9 and TRBJ1-5; possible D gene TRBD1, 5 bases. Germline V gene data show CDR1 as SEHNR and CDR2 as FQNEAQ (reference sequence). CDR3 length: 16 residues. Trimming shortened V by 7 bases and J by 4 bases, and 20 bases separated the two germline ends.

Concerning this clonotype itself: Given a much more abundant clone one base away, this may be a read error. The chain uses TRBV14 and TRBJ2-1; 8 bases agree with TRBD2. The CDR3 covers 16 residues. CDR1 and CDR2 (germline): SGHDN, FVKESK. CDR3 sequence (DNA): TGTGTCAGCAGCCATGGATGGCGGGGGGTCAGAAATGAGCAGTTCTTC. Its translation is CVSSHGWRGVRNEQFF.

This clonotype is medium-sized by share. The chain joins TRBV2 to TRBJ2-3; TRBD1 matches at 7 bases. Germline-derived CDR1 and CDR2 are SNHLY and FYNNEI. CDR3 length equals 14 residues. After removal of 7 bases from V and 1 base from J, the junction contained 5 bases not matched to a gene. This chain's CDR3 is CASMADRGTDTQYF. For the CDR3, the DNA is TGTGCCAGCATGGCCGACAGGGGCACAGATACGCAGTATTTT.

CDR3 amino acids: CASSPRATLSTEAFF. CDR3 sequence (DNA): TGTGCCAGCAGCCCACGAGCCACTCTGAGCACTGAAGCTTTCTTT. The chain employs TRBV7-8 and TRBJ1-1; D ambiguous. The CDR3 spans 15 residues. Per germline, CDR1 SGHVS and CDR2 FQNEAQ. V shed 5 bases and J shed 4 bases, with 17 bases lying between them.

Many counts were recorded for this clonotype. The chain couples TRBV18 to TRBJ1-1; D is uncertain. The CDR3 has 13 residues. The germline V gene has CDR1 KGHSH and CDR2 LQKENI. Trimming took off 4 bases at V and 6 bases at J, with 12 bases between the two ends. CDR3 loop: CASSQTQRSEAFF. The CDR3 coding sequence is TGTGCCAGCTCACAGACACAGAGATCTGAAGCTTTCTTT.

This chain uses TRBV7-6 with TRBJ2-3, with 9 bases aligning to TRBD1. V was clipped by 1 base and J by 6 bases; unmatched bases: 5. CDR1 and CDR2 (germline): SGHVS, FNYEAQ. CDR3 length equals 15 residues. The CDR3 bases are TGTGCCAGCAGCTTAGGACAGGGGGGTACTGATACGCAGTATTTT. Translated: CASSLGQGGTDTQYF.

In its sample, this clonotype was seen a few times. Here the CDR3 reads CASRGQGSSPLHF. The DNA for the CDR3 is TGTGCCAGCAGGGGACAGGGATCTTCACCCCTCCACTTT. The chain couples TRBV7-9 to TRBJ1-6, with 9 bases identical to TRBD1. CDR1 is SEHNR, CDR2 FQNEAQ, per germline (reference sequence). This CDR3 spans 13 amino acids. V was pared by 6 bases and J by 9 bases, with 3 bases of the junction left unmatched.